This paragraph covers one TCR beta chain sequence. As yet, its antigen is unknown. These data come from a study of radiation and T cells in renal cell carcinoma. Study summary: Nephrectomy followed 15 Gy stereotactic body radiation by 4 weeks. Study conclusions and caveats: Baseline intratumoral clonotype presence is unknown without pretreatment biopsies.

Stated time point: blood 2 weeks post-SBRT. As to treatment: 15 Gy SBRT to primary tumor, nephrectomy 4 weeks later. Radiation-treated patients gave blood at baseline, week 2 and week 4. The CDR3 consists of 13 residues. The V gene lost 4 bases and the J gene lost 2 bases, with 10 bases spanning the gap. Germline V gene sequence: CDR1 SGHRS, CDR2 YFSETQ. This table comes from immunoSEQ multiplex PCR, and its TCRdb copy is limited to in-frame clones, with some not included. The sample yields some 76,000 clones, about four fifths seen once. The chain uses TRBV5-1 and TRBJ2-7; D is undetermined. The TCR sequence derives from a man in his sixties with renal cell carcinoma. The specimen comprised blood, sampled from a patient whose treatment included radiotherapy and nephrectomy. The CDR3 region is CASSRGEPYEQYF. DNA of the CDR3: TGCGCCAGCAGCCGTGGGGAACCCTACGAGCAGTACTTC. The whole variable domain, filled in from reference TRBV5-1 and TRBJ2-7, reads KAGVTQTPRYLIKTRGQQVTLSCSPISGHRSVSWYQQTPGQGLQFLFEYFSETQRNKGNFPGRFSGRQFSNSRSEMNVSTLELGDSALYLCASSRGEPYEQYFGPGTRLTVT.